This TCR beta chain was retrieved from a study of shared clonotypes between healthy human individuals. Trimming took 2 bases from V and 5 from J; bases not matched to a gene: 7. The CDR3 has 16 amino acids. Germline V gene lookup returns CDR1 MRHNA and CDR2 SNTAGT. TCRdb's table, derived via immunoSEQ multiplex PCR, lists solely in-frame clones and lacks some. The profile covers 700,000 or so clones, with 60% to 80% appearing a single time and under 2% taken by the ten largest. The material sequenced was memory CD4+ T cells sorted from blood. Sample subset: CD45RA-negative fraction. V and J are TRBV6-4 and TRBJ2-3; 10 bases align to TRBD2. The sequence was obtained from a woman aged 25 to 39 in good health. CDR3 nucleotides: TGTGCCAGCAGTGACACCCTAGCGGGAGAGGTAGATACGCAGTATTTT. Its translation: CASSDTLAGEVDTQYF.